These T cell receptor beta chains were read from a single sample in a study of blood T cell repertoires in COVID-19. TCRdb's table, derived via immunoSEQ multiplex PCR, lists solely in-frame clones and lacks some. The sample records 200,000 to 250,000 clones, roughly 85% being singletons. Sequencing was performed on peripheral blood. The receptor set was obtained from a woman aged 70-85 years with COVID-19, enrolled during active disease. Both conserved end residues are part of each CDR3. The D gene is left open where the match is weak. Some rows have no size entry. The others give once, few or many, or a class for an expanded clone.

V,J,D,size,DNA,CDR3
TRBV7-8,TRBJ2-7,-,-,TGTGCCAGCAGCTTACGAGGCAGCCTCTACGAGCAGTACTTC,CASSLRGSLYEQYF
TRBV6-2/TRBV6-3,TRBJ2-1,-,-,TGTGCCAGCAGCACACGCAATGAGCAGTTCTTC,CASSTRNEQFF
TRBV18,TRBJ1-1,-,once,TGTGCCAGCTCACCTTCGGTAAACACTGAAGCTTTCTTT,CASSPSVNTEAFF
TRBV6-5,TRBJ2-6,TRBD1,-,TGTGCCAGCAGTACGGGACAGGCTGGGGCCAACGTCCTGACTTTC,CASSTGQAGANVLTF
TRBV5-1,TRBJ2-1,TRBD1,-,TGCGCCAGCAGCTTGGGACAGGGATGGGCCAATGAGCAGTTCTTC,CASSLGQGWANEQFF
TRBV7-8,TRBJ2-7,-,-,TGTGCCAGCACCCCGGCCCCGACAATTGCCTACGAGCAGTACTTC,CASTPAPTIAYEQYF
TRBV11-3,TRBJ2-7,TRBD2,-,TGTGCCAGCAGCCCGCCGGGACTAGCGGGCGGATTCGCCTACGAGCAGTACTTC,CASSPPGLAGGFAYEQYF
TRBV27,TRBJ2-1,-,-,TGTGCCAGCAGTTTCGGAGGCTCCTACAATGAGCAGTTCTTC,CASSFGGSYNEQFF
TRBV2,TRBJ2-3,TRBD2,-,TGTGCCAGCCTGGGGACTAGCGGGAGGACAGATACGCAGTATTTT,CASLGTSGRTDTQYF
TRBV7-2,TRBJ2-5,-,few,TGTGCCAGCAGCTTAGGACAGGTGGAGACCCAGTACTTC,CASSLGQVETQYF
TRBV6-1,TRBJ1-5,-,few,TGTGCCAGCAGTGAAGGGTCACTTAGCAATCAGCCCCAGCATTTT,CASSEGSLSNQPQHF
TRBV11-1,TRBJ2-3,TRBD2,-,TGTGCCAGCAGCTTAGAGGGGCGGGGGGGCACAGATACGCAGTATTTT,CASSLEGRGGTDTQYF
TRBV18,TRBJ1-5,-,-,TGTGCCAGCTCACCTTCCACGCGGCAGGGGCGGCAGCCCCAGCATTTT,CASSPSTRQGRQPQHF
TRBV27,TRBJ2-7,-,-,TGTGCCAGCAGTGTTATAGGACAGTCCCACGAGCAGTACTTC,CASSVIGQSHEQYF
TRBV5-1,TRBJ1-2,-,few,TGCGCCAGCAGCCCGTCAGGGGATTGGGCGGGCTACACCTTC,CASSPSGDWAGYTF
TRBV7-3,TRBJ2-3,-,-,TGTGCCAGCAGCTATGACGGGGCAGATACGCAGTATTTT,CASSYDGADTQYF
TRBV2,TRBJ1-5,-,-,TGTGCCAGCAGGTTGCTGCGTGAGGGGGAGAAACCCCAGCATTTT,CASRLLREGEKPQHF
TRBV29-1,TRBJ2-7,-,-,TGCAGCGTTGAGGGTGACGGGACAGCGGGCGGGCGCTACGAGCAGTACTTC,CSVEGDGTAGGRYEQYF
TRBV7-2,TRBJ1-1,-,-,TGTGCCAGCAGCTACCAGGGAAGACGATCGATGAACACTGAAGCTTTCTTT,CASSYQGRRSMNTEAFF
TRBV15,TRBJ2-7,-,-,TGTGCCACCAGCAGAGCAGGGGAATCCAACGAGCAGTACTTC,CATSRAGESNEQYF
TRBV11-3,TRBJ2-3,TRBD1,-,TGTGCCAGCAGCCAAAGGACAGGGAAAAAGGTCACAGATACGCAGTATTTT,CASSQRTGKKVTDTQYF
TRBV4-1,TRBJ2-7,TRBD1,-,TGCGCCAGCAGCCAAGGGCAGGGGGACTCCTACGAGCAGTACTTC,CASSQGQGDSYEQYF
TRBV6-5,TRBJ2-2,-,few,TGTGCCAGCAGTCGACAGGTCTCCGGGGAGCTGTTTTTT,CASSRQVSGELFF
TRBV6-4,TRBJ2-1,TRBD2,-,TGTGCCAGCAGTGAGGGTAGCGGGGAGAGTGAGCAGTTCTTC,CASSEGSGESEQFF
TRBV11-3,TRBJ1-2,-,-,TGTGCCAGCAGCCCCCCGACGGGGGTGCAGGCCTTC,CASSPPTGVQAF
TRBV5-8,TRBJ1-1,-,-,TGTGCCAGCAGCTTGATCATATTGCGGGGCTGGGCTTTCTTT,CASSLIILRGWAFF
TRBV6-2/TRBV6-3,TRBJ2-5,-,-,TGTGCCAGCAGTTTCGTTTGGGAGGAGACCCAGTACTTC,CASSFVWEETQYF
TRBV6-5,TRBJ1-2,TRBD1,-,TGTGCCAGCAGTTACTCGATATCAGGGGGTCGGTATGGCTACACCTTC,CASSYSISGGRYGYTF
TRBV7-8,TRBJ2-3,TRBD1,-,TGTGCCAGCAGCCCAGACAGGGAAGTCCGCCCCACAGATACGCAGTATTTT,CASSPDREVRPTDTQYF
TRBV7-6,TRBJ1-1,-,few,TGTGCCAGCAGCCCCACACCCAACAGGGTAAACACTGAAGCTTTCTTT,CASSPTPNRVNTEAFF
TRBV12-3/TRBV12-4,TRBJ2-7,-,-,TGTGCCAGCAGTCCAGGGGTGACTAACCTTTCCTTC,CASSPGVTNLSF
TRBV5-1,TRBJ1-2,-,-,TGCGCCAGCAGCTTGAATCAGGGGCGCCGGGGCTACACCTTC,CASSLNQGRRGYTF
TRBV4-2,TRBJ2-5,TRBD1,-,TGTGCCAGCAGCCAAGATCTTCGGACAGGGGCAGAGACCCAGTACTTC,CASSQDLRTGAETQYF
TRBV5-6,TRBJ1-1,-,-,TGTGCCAGCAGCTTGCTTGACAGATCGAACACTGAAGCTTTCTTT,CASSLLDRSNTEAFF
TRBV4-2,TRBJ2-2,-,-,TGTGCCAGCAGCCAAGTTCCCGTTGTGAACACCGGGGAGCTGTTTTTT,CASSQVPVVNTGELFF
TRBV10-2,TRBJ2-2,TRBD1,-,TGCGCCAGCTCAGATACCGGGACAGGACGGACCGGGGAGCTGTTTTTT,CASSDTGTGRTGELFF
TRBV6-6,TRBJ1-1,-,-,TGTGCCAGCAGTAACCGGTGGAGTGAAGCTTTCTTT,CASSNRWSEAFF
TRBV7-6,TRBJ1-6,TRBD1,-,TGTGCCAGCAGCTTAGGCTCGGGACAGAGTAGATATTCACCCCTCCACTTT,CASSLGSGQSRYSPLHF
TRBV5-1,TRBJ2-1,TRBD2,-,TGCGCCAGCAGGAGACTAGCGGGGAGTGATCATGAGCAGTTCTTC,CASRRLAGSDHEQFF
TRBV7-3,TRBJ1-1,TRBD1,-,TGTGCCAGCAGCTCCGAGGGGGCGGACACTGAAGCTTTCTTT,CASSSEGADTEAFF
TRBV19,TRBJ2-7,TRBD1,-,TGTGCCAGTAGTGCTACAAGACAGGGGGTGACCTACGAGCAGTACTTC,CASSATRQGVTYEQYF
TRBV3-1/TRBV3-2,TRBJ1-1,TRBD1,once,TGTGCCAGCAGCCAAGACCCTGACAGGGCCAAAGCTTTCTTT,CASSQDPDRAKAFF
TRBV6-6,TRBJ2-6,TRBD1,once,TGTGCCAGCCACAGGGACAGCTCTGGGGCCAACGTCCTGACTTTC,CASHRDSSGANVLTF
TRBV30,TRBJ1-2,-,-,TGTGCCTGGAGCGCTGGGGCGGATCTTAACTATGGCTACACCTTC,CAWSAGADLNYGYTF
TRBV27,TRBJ2-1,TRBD2,-,TGTGCCAGCAGTTCGGGACTAGCGGGCCCTAGCTCCTACAATGAGCAGTTCTTC,CASSSGLAGPSSYNEQFF
TRBV4-3,TRBJ1-5,-,-,TGCGCCAGCAGCCAAGAGAGCGGACGGTACAATCAGCCCCAGCATTTT,CASSQESGRYNQPQHF
TRBV6-2/TRBV6-3,TRBJ1-2,-,-,TGTGCCAGCAGTTACTCGCCATGGTTCCTCGACTTCTATGGCTACACCTTC,CASSYSPWFLDFYGYTF
TRBV2,TRBJ1-6,-,-,TGTGCCAGCAGTGAACAGGGATGGCGTTCACCCCTCCACTTT,CASSEQGWRSPLHF
TRBV10-3,TRBJ1-2,-,-,TGTGCCATCGGTAGCCTTATAACTAACTATGGCTACACCTTC,CAIGSLITNYGYTF
TRBV5-8,TRBJ1-5,-,few,TGTGCCAGCAGCTTGGGCCAGGGTGTTCAGCCCCAGCATTTT,CASSLGQGVQPQHF
TRBV2,TRBJ1-1,-,-,TGTGCCAGCAAGACAGATATTAACACTGAAGCTTTCTTT,CASKTDINTEAFF
TRBV6-1,TRBJ2-3,-,-,TGTGCCAGCAGTGAATCGGGAGCGGGACACCGCACAGATACGCAGTATTTT,CASSESGAGHRTDTQYF
TRBV10-3,TRBJ1-6,TRBD1,-,TGTGCCATCTCGGTGGACAGGGGAAATTCACCCCTCCACTTT,CAISVDRGNSPLHF
TRBV6-4,TRBJ2-2,-,-,TGTGCCAGCAGTGACAGCGACACCGGGGAGCTGTTTTTT,CASSDSDTGELFF
TRBV7-2,TRBJ1-5,-,-,TGTGCCAGCAGCTTCCCAAATCAGCCCCAGCATTTT,CASSFPNQPQHF
TRBV4-1,TRBJ1-6,-,-,TGCGCCAGCAGCCAAGTTGCGTATTCACCCCTCCACTTT,CASSQVAYSPLHF